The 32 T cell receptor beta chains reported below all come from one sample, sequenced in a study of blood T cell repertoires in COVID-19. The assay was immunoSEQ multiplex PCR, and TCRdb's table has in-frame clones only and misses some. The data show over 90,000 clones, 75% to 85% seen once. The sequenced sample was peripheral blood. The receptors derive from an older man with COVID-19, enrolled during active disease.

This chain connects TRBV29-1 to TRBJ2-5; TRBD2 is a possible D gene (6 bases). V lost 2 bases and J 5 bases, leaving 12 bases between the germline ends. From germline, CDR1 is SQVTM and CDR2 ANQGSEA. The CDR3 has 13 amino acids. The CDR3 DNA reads TGCAGCGTTGAAAAGGACGCGGGGGAGACCCAGTACTTC. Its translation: CSVEKDAGETQYF.

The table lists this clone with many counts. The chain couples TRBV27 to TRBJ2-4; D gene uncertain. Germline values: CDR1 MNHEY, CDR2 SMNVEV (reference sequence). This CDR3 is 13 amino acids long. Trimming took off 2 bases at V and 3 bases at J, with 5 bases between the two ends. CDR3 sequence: CASSLSIKNIQYF. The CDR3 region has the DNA TGTGCCAGCAGTTTAAGCATCAAAAACATTCAGTACTTC.

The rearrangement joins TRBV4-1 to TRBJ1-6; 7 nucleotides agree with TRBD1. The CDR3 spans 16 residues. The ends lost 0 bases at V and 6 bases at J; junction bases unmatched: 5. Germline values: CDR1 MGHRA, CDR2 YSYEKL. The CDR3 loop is CASSQDQGGGNSPLHF. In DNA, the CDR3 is TGCGCCAGCAGCCAAGATCAAGGGGGCGGTAATTCACCCCTCCACTTT.

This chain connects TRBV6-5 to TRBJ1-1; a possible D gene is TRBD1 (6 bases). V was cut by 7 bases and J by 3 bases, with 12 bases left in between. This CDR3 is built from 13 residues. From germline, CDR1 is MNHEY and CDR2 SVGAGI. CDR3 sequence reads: CASKGQKDTEAFF. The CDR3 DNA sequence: TGTGCCAGCAAGGGACAAAAAGACACTGAAGCTTTCTTT.

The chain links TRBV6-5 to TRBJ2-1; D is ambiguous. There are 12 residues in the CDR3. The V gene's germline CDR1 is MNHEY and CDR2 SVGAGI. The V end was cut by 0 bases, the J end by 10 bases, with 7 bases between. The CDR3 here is CASSYSWPEQFF. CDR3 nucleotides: TGTGCCAGCAGTTACTCGTGGCCAGAGCAGTTCTTC.

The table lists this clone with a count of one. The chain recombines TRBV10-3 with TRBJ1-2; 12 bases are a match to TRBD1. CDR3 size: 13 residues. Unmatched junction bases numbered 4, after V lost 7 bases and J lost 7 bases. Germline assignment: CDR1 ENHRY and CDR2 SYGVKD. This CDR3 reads CAIKGTGGFGYTF. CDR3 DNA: TGTGCCATCAAAGGGACAGGGGGCTTTGGCTACACCTTC.

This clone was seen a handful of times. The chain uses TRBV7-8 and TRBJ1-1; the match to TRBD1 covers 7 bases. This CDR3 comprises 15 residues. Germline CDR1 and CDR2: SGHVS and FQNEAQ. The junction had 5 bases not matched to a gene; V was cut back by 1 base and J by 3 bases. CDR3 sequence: CASSLESGGYTEAFF. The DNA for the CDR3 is TGTGCCAGCAGCTTAGAATCAGGGGGGTACACTGAAGCTTTCTTT.

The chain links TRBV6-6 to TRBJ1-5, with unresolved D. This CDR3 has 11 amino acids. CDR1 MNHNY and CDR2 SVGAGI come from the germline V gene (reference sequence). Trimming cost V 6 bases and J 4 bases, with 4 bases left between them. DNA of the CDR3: TGTGCCAGCAGGTCAAATCAGCCCCAGCATTTT. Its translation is CASRSNQPQHF.

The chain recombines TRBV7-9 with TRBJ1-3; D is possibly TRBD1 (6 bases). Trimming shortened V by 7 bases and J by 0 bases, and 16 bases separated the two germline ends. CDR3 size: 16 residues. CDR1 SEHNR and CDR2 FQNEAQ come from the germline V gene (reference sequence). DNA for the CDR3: TGTGCCAGCATACGGGACACATCCTTCTCTGGAAACACCATATATTTT. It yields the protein CASIRDTSFSGNTIYF.

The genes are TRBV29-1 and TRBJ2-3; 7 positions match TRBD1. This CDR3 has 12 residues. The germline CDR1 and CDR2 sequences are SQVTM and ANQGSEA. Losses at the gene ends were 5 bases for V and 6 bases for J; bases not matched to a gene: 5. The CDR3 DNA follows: TGCAGCGTTAGTGACAGGGCGGATACGCAGTATTTT. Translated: CSVSDRADTQYF.

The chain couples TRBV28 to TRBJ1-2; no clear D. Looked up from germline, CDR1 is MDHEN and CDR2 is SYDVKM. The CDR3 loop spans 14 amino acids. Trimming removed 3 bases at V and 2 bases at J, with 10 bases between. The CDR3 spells CASSFWAGNYGYTF. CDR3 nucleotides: TGTGCCAGCAGTTTTTGGGCCGGAAACTATGGCTACACCTTC.

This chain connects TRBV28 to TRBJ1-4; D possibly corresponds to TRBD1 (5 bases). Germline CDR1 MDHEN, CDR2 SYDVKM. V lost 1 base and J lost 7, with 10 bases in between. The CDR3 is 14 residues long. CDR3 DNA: TGTGCCAGCAGTTTATCCCCGGGACTTGAAAAACTGTTTTTT. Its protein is CASSLSPGLEKLFF.

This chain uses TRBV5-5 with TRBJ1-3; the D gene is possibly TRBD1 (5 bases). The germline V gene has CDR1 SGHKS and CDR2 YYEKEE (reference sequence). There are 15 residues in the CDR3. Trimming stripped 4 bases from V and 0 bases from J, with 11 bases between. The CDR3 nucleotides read TGTGCCAGCAGCCCTTTGGGGCCCTCTGGAAACACCATATATTTT. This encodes CASSPLGPSGNTIYF.

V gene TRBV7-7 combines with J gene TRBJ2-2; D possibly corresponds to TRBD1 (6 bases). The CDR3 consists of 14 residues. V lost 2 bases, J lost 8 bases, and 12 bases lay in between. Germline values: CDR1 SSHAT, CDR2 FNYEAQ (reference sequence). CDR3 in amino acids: CASSLRQGSGELFF. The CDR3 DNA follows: TGTGCCAGCAGCTTACGGCAGGGGAGTGGGGAGCTGTTTTTT.

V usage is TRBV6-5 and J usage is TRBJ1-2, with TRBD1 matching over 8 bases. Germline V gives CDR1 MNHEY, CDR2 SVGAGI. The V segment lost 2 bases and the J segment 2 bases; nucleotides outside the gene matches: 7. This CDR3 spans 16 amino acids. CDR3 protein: CASSYHRDRKNYGYTF. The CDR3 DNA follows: TGTGCCAGCAGTTACCACCGGGACAGGAAAAACTATGGCTACACCTTC.

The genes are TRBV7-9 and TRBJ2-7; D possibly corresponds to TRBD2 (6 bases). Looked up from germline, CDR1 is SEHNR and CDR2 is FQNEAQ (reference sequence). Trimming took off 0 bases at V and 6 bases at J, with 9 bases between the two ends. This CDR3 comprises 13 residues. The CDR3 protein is CASSLALGGEQYF. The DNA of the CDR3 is TGTGCCAGCAGCTTAGCGCTGGGGGGCGAGCAGTACTTC.

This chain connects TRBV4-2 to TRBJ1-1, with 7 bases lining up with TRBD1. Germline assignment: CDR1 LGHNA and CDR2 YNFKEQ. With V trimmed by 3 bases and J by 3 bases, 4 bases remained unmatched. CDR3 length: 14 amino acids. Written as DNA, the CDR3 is TGTGCCAGCAGCCAGCCTGACAGGGACACTGAAGCTTTCTTT. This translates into CASSQPDRDTEAFF.

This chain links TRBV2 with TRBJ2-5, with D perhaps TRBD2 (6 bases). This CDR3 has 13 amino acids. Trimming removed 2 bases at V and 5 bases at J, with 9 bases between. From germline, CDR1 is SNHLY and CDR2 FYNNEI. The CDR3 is CASSESAGETQYF. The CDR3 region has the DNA TGTGCCAGCAGTGAATCCGCGGGGGAGACCCAGTACTTC.

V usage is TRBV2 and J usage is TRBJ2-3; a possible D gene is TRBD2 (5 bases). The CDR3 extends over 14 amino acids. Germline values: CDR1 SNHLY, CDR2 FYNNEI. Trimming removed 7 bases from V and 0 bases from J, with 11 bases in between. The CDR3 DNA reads TGTGCCAGCAAATACGGACTTAGCACAGATACGCAGTATTTT. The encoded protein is CASKYGLSTDTQYF. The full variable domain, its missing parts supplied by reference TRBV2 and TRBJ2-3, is EPEVTQTPSHQVTQMGQEVILRCVPISNHLYFYWYRQILGQKVEFLVSFYNNEISEKSEIFDDQFSVERPDGSNFTLKIRSTKLEDSAMYFCASKYGLSTDTQYFGPGTRLTVL.

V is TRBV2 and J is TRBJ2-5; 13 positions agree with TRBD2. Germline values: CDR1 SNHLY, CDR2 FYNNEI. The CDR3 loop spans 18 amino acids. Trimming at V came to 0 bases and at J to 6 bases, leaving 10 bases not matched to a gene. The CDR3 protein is CASSEARLAGGQGKTQYF. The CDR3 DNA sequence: TGTGCCAGCAGTGAAGCAAGACTAGCGGGGGGCCAGGGGAAGACCCAGTACTTC.

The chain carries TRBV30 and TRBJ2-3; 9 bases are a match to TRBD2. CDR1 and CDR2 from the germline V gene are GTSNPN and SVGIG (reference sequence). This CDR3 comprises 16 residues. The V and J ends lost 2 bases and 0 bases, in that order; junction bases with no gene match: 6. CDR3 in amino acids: CAWSFTSGWSTDTQYF. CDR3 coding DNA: TGTGCCTGGAGTTTTACTAGCGGGTGGAGCACAGATACGCAGTATTTT.

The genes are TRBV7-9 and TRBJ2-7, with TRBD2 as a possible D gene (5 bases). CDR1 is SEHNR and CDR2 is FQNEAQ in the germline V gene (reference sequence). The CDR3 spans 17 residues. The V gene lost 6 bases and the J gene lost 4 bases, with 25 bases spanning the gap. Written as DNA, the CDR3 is TGTGCCAGCAGTCGAACCGGTGGAGCGGATGGTTTTTACGAGCAGTACTTC. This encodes CASSRTGGADGFYEQYF.

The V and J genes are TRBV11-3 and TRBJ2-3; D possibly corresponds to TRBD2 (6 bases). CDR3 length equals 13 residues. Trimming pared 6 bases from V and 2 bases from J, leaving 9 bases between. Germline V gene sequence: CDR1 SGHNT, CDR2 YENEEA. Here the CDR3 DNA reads TGTGCCAGCAGTCGGACTACCACAGATACGCAGTATTTT. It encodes CASSRTTTDTQYF. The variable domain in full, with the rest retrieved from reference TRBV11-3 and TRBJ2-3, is EAGVVQSPRYKIIEKKQPVAFWCNPISGHNTLYWYLQNLGQGPELLIRYENEEAVDDSQLPKDRFSAERLKGVDSTLKIQPAELGDSAVYLCASSRTTTDTQYFGPGTRLTVL.

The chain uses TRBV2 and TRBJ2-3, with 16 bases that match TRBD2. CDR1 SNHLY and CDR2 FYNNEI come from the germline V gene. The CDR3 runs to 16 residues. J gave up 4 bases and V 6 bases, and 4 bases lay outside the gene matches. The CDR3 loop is CASRGTSGRAADTQYF. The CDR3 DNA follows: TGTGCCAGCAGAGGGACTAGCGGGAGGGCCGCAGATACGCAGTATTTT.

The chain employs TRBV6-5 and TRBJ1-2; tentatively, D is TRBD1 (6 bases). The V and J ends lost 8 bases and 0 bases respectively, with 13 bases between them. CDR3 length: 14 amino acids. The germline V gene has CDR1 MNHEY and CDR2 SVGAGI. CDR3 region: CASYRGGSNYGYTF. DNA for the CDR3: TGTGCCAGCTATCGCGGGGGCTCTAACTATGGCTACACCTTC.

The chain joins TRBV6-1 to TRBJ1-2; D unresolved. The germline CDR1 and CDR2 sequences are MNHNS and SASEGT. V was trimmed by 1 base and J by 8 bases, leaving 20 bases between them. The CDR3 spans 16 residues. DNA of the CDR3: TGTGCCAGCAGTGAAGATCTAGTGGGCGGGGTTTTAGGCTACACCTTC. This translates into CASSEDLVGGVLGYTF.

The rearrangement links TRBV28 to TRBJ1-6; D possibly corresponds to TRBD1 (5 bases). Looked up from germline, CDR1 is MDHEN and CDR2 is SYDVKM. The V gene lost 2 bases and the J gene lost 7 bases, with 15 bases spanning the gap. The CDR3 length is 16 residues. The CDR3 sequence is CASSLRRRQGNSPLHF. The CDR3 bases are TGTGCCAGCAGTTTACGGCGGCGTCAGGGAAATTCACCCCTCCACTTT.

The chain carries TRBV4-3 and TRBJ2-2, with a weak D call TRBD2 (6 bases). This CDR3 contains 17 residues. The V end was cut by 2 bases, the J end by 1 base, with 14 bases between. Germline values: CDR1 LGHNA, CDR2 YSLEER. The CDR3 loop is CASSQRPGVGNTGELFF. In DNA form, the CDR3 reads TGCGCCAGCAGCCAACGCCCGGGGGTCGGGAACACCGGGGAGCTGTTTTTT.

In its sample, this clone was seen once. The CDR3 coding sequence is TGCAGCGTTGCCGGGACAGGGGGATATGGTGGCTACACCTTC. Translating gives CSVAGTGGYGGYTF. The rearrangement joins TRBV29-1 to TRBJ1-2; 11 bases agree with TRBD1. The CDR3 has 14 amino acids. With V trimmed by 4 bases and J by 7 bases, 8 bases remained unmatched. Germline values: CDR1 SQVTM, CDR2 ANQGSEA.

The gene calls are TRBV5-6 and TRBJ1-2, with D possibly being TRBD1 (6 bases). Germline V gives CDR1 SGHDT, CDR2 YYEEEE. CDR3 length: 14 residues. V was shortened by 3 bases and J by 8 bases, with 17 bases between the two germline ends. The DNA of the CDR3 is TGTGCCAGCAGCTCTACGGACCGGGGACACGGCTACACCTTC. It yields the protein CASSSTDRGHGYTF.

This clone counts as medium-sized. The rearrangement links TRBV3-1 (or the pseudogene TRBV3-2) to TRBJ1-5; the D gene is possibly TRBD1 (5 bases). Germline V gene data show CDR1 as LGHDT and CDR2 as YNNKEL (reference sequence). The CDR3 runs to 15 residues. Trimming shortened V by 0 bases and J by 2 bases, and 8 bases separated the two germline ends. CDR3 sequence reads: CASSQDRVGNQPQHF. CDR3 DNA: TGTGCCAGCAGCCAAGACAGGGTTGGCAATCAGCCCCAGCATTTT.

Here the CDR3 reads CASRFPTGDTEAFF. The CDR3 bases are TGTGCAAGTCGCTTCCCAACCGGGGACACTGAAGCTTTCTTT. This chain uses TRBV12-2 with TRBJ1-1. TRBV12-2 is a documented pseudogene. CDR3 length: 14 residues.